These 8 T cell receptor beta chains came from one sample sequenced in a study of CD4 T cells in relation to SARS-CoV-2 and coronaviruses. For these receptors, no antigen is known. The unexposed donors gave CD4+ T cells in 2011-2018, prior to COVID-19. After nine to ten days of culture, CD4+ T cells were isolated. Libraries were prepared by immunoSEQ multiplex PCR; TCRdb keeps only in-frame clonotypes and omits some of them. The data hold about 27,000 clones, with roughly 66% observed a single time. Sequencing was carried out using CD4+ T cells from PBMCs, cultured in vitro. These receptors were obtained from a human donor in good health.

This rearrangement joins TRBV9 to TRBJ2-1, with TRBD2 matching over 11 bases. CDR3 length: 15 amino acids. The germline V gene has CDR1 SGDLS and CDR2 YYNGEE. The V segment lost 4 bases and the J segment 4 bases; nucleotides outside the gene matches: 4. The CDR3 spells CASSTGLAAYNEQFF. CDR3 DNA: TGTGCCAGCAGCACGGGACTAGCGGCATACAATGAGCAGTTCTTC.

This sequence joins TRBV7-9 and TRBJ2-1; D unresolved. The V and J ends lost 6 bases and 0 bases respectively, with 12 bases between them. This CDR3 is built from 15 residues. Per germline, CDR1 SEHNR and CDR2 FQNEAQ (reference sequence). The chain's CDR3 is CASSRGRNSYNEQFF. Written as DNA, the CDR3 is TGTGCCAGCAGTCGCGGACGGAACTCCTACAATGAGCAGTTCTTC.

This chain uses TRBV7-9 with TRBJ1-2; tentative D call: TRBD1 (5 bases). Germline assignment: CDR1 SEHNR and CDR2 FQNEAQ (reference sequence). The germline V and J ends were trimmed by 5 bases and 4 bases, with 14 bases remaining between them. The CDR3 has 14 amino acids. The CDR3 loop reads CASSPPGLGYGYTF. In DNA, the CDR3 is TGTGCCAGCAGCCCCCCGGGACTGGGCTATGGCTACACCTTC.

By proportion, this clone is medium-sized. Here the CDR3 DNA reads TGTGCCAGCAGTACACCCCTTACGGGCAATCATGGCTACACCTTC. Amino acids: CASSTPLTGNHGYTF. The J gene is TRBJ1-2, the V gene TRBV6-2 or TRBV6-3; D is uncertain. The CDR3 has 15 amino acids. Trimming pared 5 bases from V and 6 bases from J, leaving 19 bases between. The germline gives CDR1 MNHEY, CDR2 SVGEGT.

This clone has just one count. The V call is TRBV5-1, the J call TRBJ2-1; 11 bases agree with TRBD2. The germline gives CDR1 SGHRS, CDR2 YFSETQ. The V and J ends lost 3 bases and 4 bases, in that order; junction bases with no gene match: 9. This CDR3 is 17 amino acids long. This chain's CDR3 is CASSSGTSGVGYNEQFF. The CDR3 DNA reads as TGCGCCAGCAGCTCAGGGACTAGCGGAGTGGGTTACAATGAGCAGTTCTTC.

The chain employs TRBV4-3 and TRBJ1-2; a possible D gene is TRBD1 (5 bases). Germline V gene lookup returns CDR1 LGHNA and CDR2 YSLEER. The CDR3 runs 15 residues. V was pared by 1 base and J by 4 bases, with 13 bases between. CDR3 residues: CASSQGSGLGYGYTF. In nucleotides, the CDR3 is TGCGCCAGCAGCCAAGGGTCGGGACTGGGCTATGGCTACACCTTC.

The chain has TRBV5-4 and TRBJ1-2; maybe TRBD1 (5 bases). V lost 3 bases to trimming and J lost 8 bases, with 17 bases between them. CDR1 SGHNT and CDR2 YYREEE come from the germline V gene (reference sequence). The CDR3 totals 14 residues. DNA for the CDR3: TGTGCCAGCAGCTCCGGGACTTATCAAAGGGGCTACACCTTC. It codes for CASSSGTYQRGYTF.

The chain uses TRBV6-1 and TRBJ2-7, with 9 bases that match TRBD2. Germline V gene sequence: CDR1 MNHNS, CDR2 SASEGT. The CDR3 covers 13 residues. The J segment lost 5 bases and the V segment lost 1 base, leaving 0 bases of the junction unmatched. The CDR3 spells CASSEGLADEQYF. CDR3 nucleotide sequence: TGTGCCAGCAGTGAAGGACTAGCGGACGAGCAGTACTTC.